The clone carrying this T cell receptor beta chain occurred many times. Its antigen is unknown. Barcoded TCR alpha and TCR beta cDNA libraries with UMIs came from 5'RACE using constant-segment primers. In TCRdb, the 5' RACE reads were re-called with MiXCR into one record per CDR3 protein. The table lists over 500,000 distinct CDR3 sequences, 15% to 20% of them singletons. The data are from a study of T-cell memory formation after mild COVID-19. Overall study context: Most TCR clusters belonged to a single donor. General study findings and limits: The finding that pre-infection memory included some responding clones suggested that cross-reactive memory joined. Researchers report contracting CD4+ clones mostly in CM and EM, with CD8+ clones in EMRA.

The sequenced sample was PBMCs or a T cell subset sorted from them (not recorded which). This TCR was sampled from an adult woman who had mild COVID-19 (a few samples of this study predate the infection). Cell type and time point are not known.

CDR3 in amino acids: CSASDIFGTRVGNEQFF. The DNA for the CDR3 is TGCAGTGCTAGTGATATCTTCGGGACACGTGTGGGAAATGAGCAGTTCTTC. The chain has TRBV20-1 and TRBJ2-1; D is possibly TRBD1 (6 bases). CDR1 and CDR2 (germline): DFQATT, SNEGSKA (reference sequence). With 3 bases removed from V and 7 bases from J, the gap between germline ends came to 25 bases. The CDR3 is 17 amino acids.